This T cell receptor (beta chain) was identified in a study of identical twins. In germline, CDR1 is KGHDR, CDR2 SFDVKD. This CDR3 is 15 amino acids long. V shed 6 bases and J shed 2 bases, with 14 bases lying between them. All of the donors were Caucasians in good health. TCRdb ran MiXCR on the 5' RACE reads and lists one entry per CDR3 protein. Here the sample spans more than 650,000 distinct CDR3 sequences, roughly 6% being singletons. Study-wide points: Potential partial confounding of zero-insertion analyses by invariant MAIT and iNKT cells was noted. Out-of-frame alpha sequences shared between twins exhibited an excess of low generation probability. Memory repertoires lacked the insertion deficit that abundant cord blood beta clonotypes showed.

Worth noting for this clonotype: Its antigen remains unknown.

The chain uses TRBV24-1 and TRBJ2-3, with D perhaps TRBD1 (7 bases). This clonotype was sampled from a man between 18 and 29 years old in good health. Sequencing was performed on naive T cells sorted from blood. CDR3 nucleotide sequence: TGTGCCACCAGTCAGGGGGGACAGTTCACAGATACGCAGTATTTT. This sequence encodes CATSQGGQFTDTQYF.